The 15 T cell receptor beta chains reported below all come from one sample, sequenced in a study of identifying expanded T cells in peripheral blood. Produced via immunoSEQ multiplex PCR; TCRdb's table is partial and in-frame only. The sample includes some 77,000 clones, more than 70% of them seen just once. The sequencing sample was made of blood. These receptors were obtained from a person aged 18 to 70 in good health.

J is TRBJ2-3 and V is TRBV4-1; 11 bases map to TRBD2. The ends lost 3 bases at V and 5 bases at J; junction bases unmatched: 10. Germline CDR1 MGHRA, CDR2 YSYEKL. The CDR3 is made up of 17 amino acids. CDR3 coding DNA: TGCGCCAGCAGCCAGCGGCGCATAGCGGGGGGGCAAGATACGCAGTATTTT. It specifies CASSQRRIAGGQDTQYF.

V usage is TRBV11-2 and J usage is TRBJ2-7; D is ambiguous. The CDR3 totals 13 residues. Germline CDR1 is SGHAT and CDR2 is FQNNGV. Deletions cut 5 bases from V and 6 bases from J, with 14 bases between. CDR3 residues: CASSRKSPGEQYF. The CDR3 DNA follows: TGTGCCAGCAGCCGAAAAAGCCCGGGCGAGCAGTACTTC.

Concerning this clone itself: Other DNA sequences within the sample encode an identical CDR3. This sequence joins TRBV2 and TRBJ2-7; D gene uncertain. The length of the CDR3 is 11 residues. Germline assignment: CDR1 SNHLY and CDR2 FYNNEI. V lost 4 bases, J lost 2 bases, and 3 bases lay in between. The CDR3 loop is CASSGAYEQYF. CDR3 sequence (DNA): TGTGCCAGCAGTGGCGCCTACGAGCAGTACTTC.

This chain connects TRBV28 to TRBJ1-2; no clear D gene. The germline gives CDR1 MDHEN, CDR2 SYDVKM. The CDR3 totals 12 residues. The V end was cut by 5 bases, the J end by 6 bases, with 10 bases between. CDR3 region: CASSQTLDGYTF. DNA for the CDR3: TGTGCCAGCAGTCAAACTCTAGATGGCTACACCTTC.

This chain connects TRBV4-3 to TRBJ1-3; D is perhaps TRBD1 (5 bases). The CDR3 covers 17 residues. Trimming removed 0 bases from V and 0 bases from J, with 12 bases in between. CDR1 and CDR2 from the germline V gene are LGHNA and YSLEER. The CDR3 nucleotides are TGCGCCAGCAGCCAAGAAGGGGCGCATGCCTCTGGAAACACCATATATTTT. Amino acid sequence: CASSQEGAHASGNTIYF.

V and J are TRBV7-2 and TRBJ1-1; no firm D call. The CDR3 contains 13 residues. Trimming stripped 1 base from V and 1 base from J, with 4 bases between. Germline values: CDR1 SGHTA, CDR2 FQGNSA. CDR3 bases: TGTGCCAGCAGCTTAGTGCAGAACACTGAAGCTTTCTTT. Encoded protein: CASSLVQNTEAFF.

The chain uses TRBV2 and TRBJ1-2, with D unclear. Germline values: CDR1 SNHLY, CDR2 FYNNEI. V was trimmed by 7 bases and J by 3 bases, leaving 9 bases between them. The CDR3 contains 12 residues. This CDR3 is CASTQHDYGYTF. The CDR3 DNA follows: TGTGCCAGCACTCAACACGACTATGGCTACACCTTC.

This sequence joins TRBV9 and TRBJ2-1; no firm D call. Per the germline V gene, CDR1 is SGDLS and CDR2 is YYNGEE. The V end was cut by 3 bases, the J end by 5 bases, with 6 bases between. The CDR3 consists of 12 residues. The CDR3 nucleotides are TGTGCCAGCAGCGCCCTCAACAATGAGCAGTTCTTC. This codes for CASSALNNEQFF.

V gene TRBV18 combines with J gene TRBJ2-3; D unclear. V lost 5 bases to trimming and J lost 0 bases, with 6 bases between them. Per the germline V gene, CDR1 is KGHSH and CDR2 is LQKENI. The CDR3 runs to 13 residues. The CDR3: CASSVRSTDTQYF. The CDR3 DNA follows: TGTGCCAGCTCAGTGCGAAGCACAGATACGCAGTATTTT. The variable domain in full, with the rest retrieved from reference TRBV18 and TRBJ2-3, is NAGVMQNPRHLVRRRGQEARLRCSPMKGHSHVYWYRQLPEEGLKFMVYLQKENIIDESGMPKERFSAEFPKEGPSILRIQQVVRGDSAAYFCASSVRSTDTQYFGPGTRLTVL.

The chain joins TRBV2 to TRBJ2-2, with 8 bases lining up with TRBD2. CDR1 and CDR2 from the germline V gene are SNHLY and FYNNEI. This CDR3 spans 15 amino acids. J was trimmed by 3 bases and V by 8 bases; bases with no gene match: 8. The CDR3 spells CASCGGRDDTGELFF. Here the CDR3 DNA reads TGTGCCAGCTGCGGGGGGAGGGATGACACCGGGGAGCTGTTTTTT.

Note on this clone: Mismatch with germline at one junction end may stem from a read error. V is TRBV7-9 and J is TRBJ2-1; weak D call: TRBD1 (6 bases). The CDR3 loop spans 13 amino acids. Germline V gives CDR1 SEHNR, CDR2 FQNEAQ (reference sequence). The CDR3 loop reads CASSLPGDNDQFF. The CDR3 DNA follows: TGTGCCAGCAGCTTACCAGGGGACAATGACCAGTTCTTC.

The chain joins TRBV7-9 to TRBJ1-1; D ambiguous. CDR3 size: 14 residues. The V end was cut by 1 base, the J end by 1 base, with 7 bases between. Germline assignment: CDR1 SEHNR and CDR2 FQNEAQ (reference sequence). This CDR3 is CASSLVTKNTEAFF. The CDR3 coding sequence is TGTGCCAGCAGCTTAGTTACCAAGAACACTGAAGCTTTCTTT.

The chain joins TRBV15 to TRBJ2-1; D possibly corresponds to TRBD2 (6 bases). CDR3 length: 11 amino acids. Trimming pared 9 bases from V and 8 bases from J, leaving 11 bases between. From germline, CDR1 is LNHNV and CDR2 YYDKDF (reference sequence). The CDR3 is CATGTLYEQFF. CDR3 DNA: TGTGCCACTGGGACTCTATATGAGCAGTTCTTC.

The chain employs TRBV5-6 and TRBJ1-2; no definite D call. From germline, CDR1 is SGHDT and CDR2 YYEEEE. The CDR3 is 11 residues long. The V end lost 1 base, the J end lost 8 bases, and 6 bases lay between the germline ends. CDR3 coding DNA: TGTGCCAGCAGCTTGTTGGAAGGCTACACCTTC. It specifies CASSLLEGYTF.

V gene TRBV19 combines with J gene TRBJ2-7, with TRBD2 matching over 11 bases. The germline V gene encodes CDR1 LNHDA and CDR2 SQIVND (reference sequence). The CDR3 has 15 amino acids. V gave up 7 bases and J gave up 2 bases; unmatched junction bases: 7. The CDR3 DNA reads TGTGCCAGTACCGACTTGACTAGCGGGGCCTACGAGCAGTACTTC. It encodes CASTDLTSGAYEQYF.